This TCR beta chain was retrieved from a study of Graves' ophthalmopathy and Graves' hyperthyroidism. Study-wide background: Ophthalmopathy not arising within 18 months of follow-up defined hyperthyroidism as stable.

Concerning this clonotype itself: Its target is unknown.

General study results and limits: In separating ophthalmopathy from stable hyperthyroidism, a 13-signature model achieved 87.88% sensitivity and 75% to 84% specificity. Among expanded thyroid clonotypes above 0.001 frequency, most also occurred in blood.

This CDR3 contains 13 residues. Germline V gene sequence: CDR1 SGHTA, CDR2 FQGNSA. Between the trimmed V and J ends, which lost 6 bases and 5 bases, there was a span of 11 bases. RNA served as the template for amplifying TCR beta CDR3 regions. An opening RT-PCR round employed HTBI primers and preceded a second-round multiplex PCR. TCRdb passed the multiplex PCR reads through MiXCR, listing each CDR3 protein once. The sample includes about 600,000 distinct CDR3 sequences, approximately 35% seen only once; the top ten take about 4%. The chain joins TRBV7-2 to TRBJ1-5; D remains ambiguous. The receptor was derived from an adult man with Graves' hyperthyroidism. The material sequenced was peripheral blood or thyroid tissue (not recorded which). The DNA for the CDR3 is TGTGCCAGCAGTTCCAATTTAGATCAGCCCCAGCATTTT. Translation: CASSSNLDQPQHF.